Detailed here is one T cell receptor beta chain. The CDR3 consists of 13 residues. Trimming took off 2 bases at V and 2 bases at J, with 6 bases between the two ends. Germline V lookup: CDR1 SQVTM, CDR2 ANQGSEA. The sample is drawn from a study of blood T cell repertoires in COVID-19. Some clones are missing from TCRdb's copy, which holds only in-frame ones; the method was immunoSEQ multiplex PCR. Among under 200,000 clones listed, more than 90% were seen once. This sequence originates from a man aged 45 to 65 with acute or convalescent COVID-19. The chain carries TRBV29-1 and TRBJ1-4; possibly TRBD1 for D (5 bases). Specimen: peripheral blood. DNA of the CDR3: TGCAGCGTTGAAAGACAGACTAATGAAAAACTGTTTTTT. This codes for CSVERQTNEKLFF.